The 19 T cell receptor beta chains given below trace back to one sample, sequenced in a study of blood T cell repertoires in COVID-19. Method: immunoSEQ multiplex PCR; TCRdb's copy keeps in-frame clones and lacks some. The table lists roughly 97,000 clones, approximately 88% of them singletons. Sample: peripheral blood. The source of these receptors is a human donor in a cohort sampled during active COVID-19.

V gene TRBV12-3 or TRBV12-4 combines with J gene TRBJ2-7; 8 bases map to TRBD1. The CDR3 spans 13 residues. Losses at the gene ends were 5 bases for V and 3 bases for J; bases not matched to a gene: 3. The CDR3 is CASSIGQGYEQYF. DNA of the CDR3: TGTGCCAGCAGTATTGGACAGGGCTACGAGCAGTACTTC.

Note on this clone: This sample also contains other DNA sequences that code for the same CDR3. The V and J genes are TRBV7-6 and TRBJ1-5; tentatively, D is TRBD1 (5 bases). The CDR3 is 15 amino acids. Trimming took off 1 base at V and 4 bases at J, with 11 bases between the two ends. Germline CDR1 SGHVS, CDR2 FNYEAQ. The CDR3 reads CASSLGSGVNQPQHF. The DNA for the CDR3 is TGTGCCAGCAGCTTAGGGTCGGGGGTGAATCAGCCCCAGCATTTT. The full variable domain, in which reference TRBV7-6 and TRBJ1-5 provide the parts outside the CDR3, is GAGVSQSPRYKVTKRGQDVALRCDPISGHVSLYWYRQALGQGPEFLTYFNYEAQQDKSGLPNDRFSAERPEGSISTLTIQRTEQRDSAMYRCASSLGSGVNQPQHFGDGTRLSIL.

The chain employs TRBV28 and TRBJ2-3; TRBD2 aligns across 10 bases. In germline, CDR1 is MDHEN, CDR2 SYDVKM. The CDR3 is 16 residues long. V lost 0 bases and J lost 4; bases outside the gene matches: 4. The CDR3 loop reads CASSLWASGGSDTQYF. In nucleotides, the CDR3 is TGTGCCAGCAGTTTATGGGCTAGCGGGGGCTCAGATACGCAGTATTTT.

This chain uses TRBV15 with TRBJ2-7; 9 nucleotides match TRBD1. Germline V gene sequence: CDR1 LNHNV, CDR2 YYDKDF (reference sequence). CDR3 length: 14 residues. The ends lost 8 bases at V and 7 bases at J; junction bases unmatched: 12. The CDR3 DNA follows: TGTGCCACCGATGACGGACAGGGGCTAAGGGAGCAGTACTTC. Translating it yields CATDDGQGLREQYF. Together with reference TRBV15 and TRBJ2-7, the CDR3 gives the full variable domain: DAMVIQNPRYQVTQFGKPVTLSCSQTLNHNVMYWYQQKSSQAPKLLFHYYDKDFNNEADTPDNFQSRRPNTSFCFLDIRSPGLGDTAMYLCATDDGQGLREQYFGPGTRLTVT.

As regards this clone: The identical CDR3 is also encoded by other nucleotide sequences in the sample. The chain joins TRBV5-4 to TRBJ1-1; TRBD1 matches 7 bases. The CDR3 is made up of 14 amino acids. The junction had 2 bases not matched to a gene; V was cut back by 2 bases and J by 1 base. Per germline, CDR1 SGHNT and CDR2 YYREEE (reference sequence). CDR3 protein: CASSFSGGNTEAFF. In nucleotides, the CDR3 is TGTGCCAGCAGCTTTTCAGGGGGGAACACTGAAGCTTTCTTT. Variable domain in full (rest from reference TRBV5-4 and TRBJ1-1): ETGVTQSPTHLIKTRGQQVTLRCSSQSGHNTVSWYQQALGQGPQFIFQYYREEENGRGNFPPRFSGLQFPNYSSELNVNALELDDSALYLCASSFSGGNTEAFFGQGTRLTVV.

The chain carries TRBV6-5 and TRBJ1-4; 7 bases map to TRBD1. Germline values: CDR1 MNHEY, CDR2 SVGAGI. CDR3 length: 14 residues. V lost 7 bases, J lost 8 bases, and 10 bases stayed unmatched. This CDR3 is CASKTGTAGEKLFF. Here the CDR3 DNA reads TGTGCCAGCAAAACCGGGACAGCAGGCGAAAAACTGTTTTTT.

J is TRBJ2-1 and V is TRBV9, with 7 bases that match TRBD2. V shed 5 bases and J 4 bases; nucleotides not matched to a gene: 9. CDR3 length equals 15 residues. The germline gives CDR1 SGDLS, CDR2 YYNGEE. The CDR3 nucleotides are TGTGCCAGCAGGGGGGGGAATCCCTCGTACAATGAGCAGTTCTTC. It codes for CASRGGNPSYNEQFF.

V usage is TRBV5-6 and J usage is TRBJ2-1; 9 nucleotides line up with TRBD2. CDR3 length: 17 residues. Losses at the gene ends were 1 base for V and 0 bases for J; bases not matched to a gene: 5. The germline CDR1 and CDR2 sequences are SGHDT and YYEEEE. The CDR3 nucleotides read TGTGCCAGCAGCTTGCCTAGCGGGGAGAGCTCCTACAATGAGCAGTTCTTC. It is translated as CASSLPSGESSYNEQFF.

The rearrangement links TRBV27 to TRBJ1-1; D is ambiguous. From germline, CDR1 is MNHEY and CDR2 SMNVEV (reference sequence). This CDR3 spans 13 amino acids. V lost 7 bases to trimming and J lost 5 bases, with 14 bases between them. CDR3: CASMVKPVTEAFF. CDR3 nucleotide sequence: TGTGCCAGCATGGTGAAGCCCGTGACTGAAGCTTTCTTT.

There are a few counts of this clone. The DNA for the CDR3 is TGTGCCAGCAGCCCGAATGGAGGTAGGCACACTGAAGCTTTCTTT. It translates to CASSPNGGRHTEAFF. V is TRBV7-9 and J is TRBJ1-1; D call uncertain. This CDR3 contains 15 residues. V was trimmed by 5 bases and J by 3 bases, leaving 16 bases between them. The germline gives CDR1 SEHNR, CDR2 FQNEAQ (reference sequence). Based on the CDR3 plus reference TRBV7-9 and TRBJ1-1, the full variable domain is DTGVSQNPRHKITKRGQNVTFRCDPISEHNRLYWYRQTLGQGPEFLTYFQNEAQLEKSRLLSDRFSAERPKGSFSTLEIQRTEQGDSAMYLCASSPNGGRHTEAFFGQGTRLTVV.

V and J are TRBV19 and TRBJ2-2; TRBD2 matches 7 bases. The germline CDR1 and CDR2 sequences are LNHDA and SQIVND (reference sequence). Trimming at V came to 3 bases and at J to 2 bases, leaving 6 bases not matched to a gene. The CDR3 extends over 16 amino acids. The DNA for the CDR3 is TGTGCCAGTAGTATGAACCCGGGACTAAACACCGGGGAGCTGTTTTTT. As protein: CASSMNPGLNTGELFF. The variable domain in full, with the rest retrieved from reference TRBV19 and TRBJ2-2, is DGGITQSPKYLFRKEGQNVTLSCEQNLNHDAMYWYRQDPGQGLRLIYYSQIVNDFQKGDIAEGYSVSREKKESFPLTVTSAQKNPTAFYLCASSMNPGLNTGELFFGEGSRLTVL.

The rearrangement links TRBV7-2 to TRBJ2-3; a weak D match, TRBD2 (5 bases). Germline V gene data show CDR1 as SGHTA and CDR2 as FQGNSA. This CDR3 region has 16 residues. Deletions cut 2 bases from V and 0 bases from J, with 12 bases between. This chain's CDR3 is CASSLRGWTSTDTQYF. The CDR3 DNA follows: TGTGCCAGCAGCTTAAGAGGCTGGACTAGCACAGATACGCAGTATTTT.

The chain has TRBV11-2 and TRBJ2-2; a possible D gene is TRBD1 (6 bases). V was shortened by 0 bases and J by 4 bases, with 9 bases between the two germline ends. CDR1 SGHAT and CDR2 FQNNGV come from the germline V gene. This CDR3 has 15 residues. CDR3 amino acids: CASSLEGHLTGELFF. The CDR3 DNA reads TGTGCCAGCAGCTTAGAGGGACACCTCACCGGGGAGCTGTTTTTT.

This rearrangement joins TRBV4-1 to TRBJ2-3; 10 bases map to TRBD2. After removal of 4 bases from V and 4 bases from J, the junction contained 5 bases not matched to a gene. This CDR3 is 15 amino acids long. The V gene's germline CDR1 is MGHRA and CDR2 YSYEKL. CDR3 region: CASSPGTSDADTQYF. Written as DNA, the CDR3 is TGCGCCAGCAGCCCCGGGACTAGCGACGCAGATACGCAGTATTTT.

This sequence joins TRBV6-5 and TRBJ1-4, with D tentatively TRBD1 (5 bases). Trimming left V 4 bases short and J 4 bases short, with 13 bases between. CDR1 MNHEY and CDR2 SVGAGI come from the germline V gene. The CDR3 is made up of 15 amino acids. In DNA form, the CDR3 reads TGTGCCAGCAGTTTCCGGGGGACGGATAATGAAAAACTGTTTTTT. Protein: CASSFRGTDNEKLFF.

The chain has TRBV28 and TRBJ1-3; TRBD1 matches 7 bases. CDR3 length equals 17 residues. Germline loops: CDR1 MDHEN, CDR2 SYDVKM. V shed 5 bases and J 0 bases; nucleotides not matched to a gene: 10. CDR3: CASSRTGPADSGNTIYF. The DNA of the CDR3 is TGTGCCAGCAGTCGGACAGGCCCAGCCGACTCTGGAAACACCATATATTTT.

The genes are TRBV28 and TRBJ2-7, with TRBD1 matching 8 bases. J lost 3 bases, V lost 5 bases, and 3 bases had no gene match. Germline values: CDR1 MDHEN, CDR2 SYDVKM. This CDR3 spans 13 amino acids. CDR3 DNA: TGTGCCAGCAGTCCCACAGGGGGCTACGAGCAGTACTTC. It specifies CASSPTGGYEQYF.

This clone has a handful of counts. The CDR3 protein is CASSLRGTGDSPLHF. The CDR3 DNA reads TGTGCCAGCAGTTTGCGCGGGACAGGGGATTCACCCCTCCACTTT. The chain links TRBV27 to TRBJ1-6; 10 bases match TRBD1. J lost 8 bases, V lost 3 bases, and 4 bases had no gene match. The germline V gene has CDR1 MNHEY and CDR2 SMNVEV (reference sequence). The CDR3 runs 15 residues.

This rearrangement joins TRBV28 to TRBJ2-1; 10 nucleotides align to TRBD2. The germline V gene encodes CDR1 MDHEN and CDR2 SYDVKM. Losses at the gene ends were 3 bases for V and 4 bases for J; bases not matched to a gene: 6. The CDR3 length is 16 residues. The CDR3 region is CASSFSGTSEYNEQFF. The CDR3 DNA sequence: TGTGCCAGCAGTTTTTCCGGGACTAGCGAGTACAATGAGCAGTTCTTC.